This passage covers 26 T cell receptor beta chains from one sample sequenced in a study of memory CD4+ T cells and cytomegalovirus serostatus. The sort gate was single viable CD3+CD4+CD8-CD45RO+ cells for memory CD4+ T cells. Assay: immunoSEQ multiplex PCR; the TCRdb copy retains only in-frame clones and omits some. The sample has around 53,000 clones, about 80% seen once; the top ten hold under 1.5%. Sequencing input: memory CD4+ T cells from blood. Receptors originate from an adult in good health and CMV-seropositive.

This chain connects TRBV19 to TRBJ2-1; 14 bases map to TRBD2. Losses at the gene ends were 5 bases for V and 8 bases for J; bases not matched to a gene: 8. CDR3 length: 16 residues. Germline V gene lookup returns CDR1 LNHDA and CDR2 SQIVND (reference sequence). As DNA, the CDR3 is TGTGCCAGTAGTTCTTTCGGGACTAGCGGGAGCTATGAGCAGTTCTTC. Its protein is CASSSFGTSGSYEQFF.

The chain links TRBV5-6 to TRBJ2-3, with D maybe TRBD1 (5 bases). CDR3 length: 16 residues. CDR1 and CDR2 (germline): SGHDT, YYEEEE. Trimming cost V 4 bases and J 2 bases, with 17 bases left between them. The DNA of the CDR3 is TGTGCCAGCAGCACCTCCTCGACAGACTTCACAGATACGCAGTATTTT. This sequence encodes CASSTSSTDFTDTQYF.

The CDR3 is CASSYEGSNQPQHF. The CDR3 DNA follows: TGTGCCAGCAGTTACGAAGGCAGCAATCAGCCCCAGCATTTT. J is TRBJ1-5 and V is TRBV6-6; D gene uncertain. V lost 2 bases, J lost 1 base, and 6 bases lay in between. The CDR3 sequence is 14 residues long. Germline V gives CDR1 MNHNY, CDR2 SVGAGI (reference sequence).

The V and J genes are TRBV7-9 and TRBJ2-3; D call uncertain. V lost 3 bases and J lost 3, with 4 bases in between. The CDR3 loop spans 12 amino acids. Germline V gives CDR1 SEHNR, CDR2 FQNEAQ (reference sequence). CDR3 region: CASSFGTDTQYF. Here the CDR3 DNA reads TGTGCCAGCAGCTTCGGTACAGATACGCAGTATTTT.

This chain links TRBV5-4 with TRBJ2-4, with D perhaps matching TRBD2 (6 bases). Germline CDR1 is SGHNT and CDR2 is YYREEE (reference sequence). The ends were cut back, 0 bases at V and 0 bases at J, with 16 bases in the middle. The CDR3 consists of 18 residues. The CDR3 is CASSLDGGRSLAKNIQYF. The DNA of the CDR3 is TGTGCCAGCAGCTTGGACGGGGGAAGATCACTAGCCAAAAACATTCAGTACTTC.

The chain is built from TRBV28 and TRBJ1-2; 7 bases align to TRBD1. Trimming removed 5 bases from V and 0 bases from J; junction bases left unmatched: 3. Germline CDR1 MDHEN, CDR2 SYDVKM. The CDR3 runs 14 residues. This CDR3 is CASSHGTANYGYTF. The DNA of the CDR3 is TGTGCCAGCAGTCACGGGACAGCTAACTATGGCTACACCTTC.

The rearrangement joins TRBV2 to TRBJ2-5; a weak D match, TRBD1 (5 bases). CDR1 is SNHLY, CDR2 FYNNEI, per germline. Between the trimmed V and J ends, which lost 8 bases and 5 bases, there was a span of 12 bases. The CDR3 is 12 amino acids. The DNA of the CDR3 is TGTGCCAGCGAGGCAGGGCGGGAGACCCAGTACTTC. It codes for CASEAGRETQYF.

This chain links TRBV18 with TRBJ2-7; a possible D gene is TRBD1 (6 bases). The CDR3 spans 14 residues. V was pared by 2 bases and J by 7 bases, with 15 bases between. Per the germline V gene, CDR1 is KGHSH and CDR2 is LQKENI. CDR3 DNA: TGTGCCAGCTCACCAGTAGGGTCGACAGGAGAGCAGTACTTC. Protein: CASSPVGSTGEQYF.

The chain employs TRBV30 and TRBJ1-1; D is uncertain. Trimming removed 2 bases from V and 6 bases from J, with 10 bases in between. Per the germline V gene, CDR1 is GTSNPN and CDR2 is SVGIG (reference sequence). The CDR3 is 12 residues long. The CDR3 nucleotides read TGTGCCTGGAGTCCTGTGAGGGCTGAAGCTTTCTTT. Its protein product is CAWSPVRAEAFF.

The chain couples TRBV19 to TRBJ2-7, with D possibly being TRBD1 or TRBD2 (6 bases each). CDR3 length: 14 amino acids. Between the trimmed V and J ends, which lost 6 bases and 2 bases, there was a span of 14 bases. Germline CDR1 and CDR2: LNHDA and SQIVND (reference sequence). The DNA of the CDR3 is TGTGCCAGTAGCGGCGGGACACCCCCCTACGAGCAGTACTTC. It specifies CASSGGTPPYEQYF.

The V gene is TRBV4-3, the J gene TRBJ1-2, with D possibly being TRBD1 (6 bases). Germline-derived CDR1 and CDR2 are LGHNA and YSLEER. The V and J ends lost 0 bases and 5 bases respectively, with 13 bases between them. This CDR3 has 15 amino acids. In DNA form, the CDR3 reads TGCGCCAGCAGCCAAGAAGGGGACACGCGGTATGGCTACACCTTC. This gives the protein CASSQEGDTRYGYTF.

This clone was found a few times. V gene TRBV18 combines with J gene TRBJ1-1; D is perhaps TRBD1 (5 bases). The CDR3 consists of 16 residues. Germline V gene sequence: CDR1 KGHSH, CDR2 LQKENI. V lost 3 bases and J 6 bases, leaving 20 bases between the germline ends. The CDR3 sequence is CASSPVQVTRGAEAFF. The CDR3 DNA follows: TGTGCCAGCTCACCGGTACAGGTCACCCGGGGGGCTGAAGCTTTCTTT.

This chain uses TRBV29-1 with TRBJ2-1; D perhaps matches TRBD2 (6 bases). CDR3 length: 13 residues. Trimming shortened V by 7 bases and J by 3 bases, and 13 bases separated the two germline ends. Germline assignment: CDR1 SQVTM and CDR2 ANQGSEA. CDR3 coding DNA: TGCAGCGCCAGCGGGCTAAACTACAATGAGCAGTTCTTC. It is translated as CSASGLNYNEQFF.

DNA for the CDR3: TGCAGCGTTGCGGGAAGGGGGCGCGGAGAGACCCAGTACTTC. Encoded protein: CSVAGRGRGETQYF. This chain connects TRBV29-1 to TRBJ2-5; TRBD1 matches at 7 bases. The CDR3 length is 14 residues. V gave up 4 bases and J gave up 4 bases; unmatched junction bases: 9. CDR1 SQVTM and CDR2 ANQGSEA come from the germline V gene.

This chain connects TRBV4-2 to TRBJ1-2, with D unclear. The CDR3 is made up of 15 amino acids. V was trimmed by 2 bases and J by 7 bases, leaving 17 bases between them. CDR1 LGHNA and CDR2 YNFKEQ come from the germline V gene. CDR3 coding DNA: TGTGCCAGCAGCCAATCGCCCCGGGAAGAGAGTGGCTACACCTTC. Its protein product is CASSQSPREESGYTF.

J is TRBJ2-7 and V is TRBV11-2; tentatively, D is TRBD1 (6 bases). Trimming stripped 1 base from V and 5 bases from J, with 9 bases between. Germline V gives CDR1 SGHAT, CDR2 FQNNGV. There are 13 residues in the CDR3. The CDR3: CASSLAGVDEQYF. CDR3 coding DNA: TGTGCCAGCAGCTTAGCAGGGGTGGACGAGCAGTACTTC.

The DNA of the CDR3 is TGTGCCAGCACCGGAGGGGTTTCCTACGAGCAGTACTTC. Translation gives CASTGGVSYEQYF. The chain combines TRBV2 with TRBJ2-7; tentatively, D is TRBD2 (6 bases). This CDR3 has 13 residues. Trimming removed 7 bases from V and 1 base from J, with 11 bases in between. Germline V CDR1 and CDR2: SNHLY, FYNNEI. The full variable domain, completed using reference TRBV2 and TRBJ2-7, is EPEVTQTPSHQVTQMGQEVILRCVPISNHLYFYWYRQILGQKVEFLVSFYNNEISEKSEIFDDQFSVERPDGSNFTLKIRSTKLEDSAMYFCASTGGVSYEQYFGPGTRLTVT.

The genes are TRBV7-2 and TRBJ2-7; TRBD2 matches at 10 bases. After removal of 2 bases from V and 11 bases from J, the junction contained 6 bases not matched to a gene. Germline V gene lookup returns CDR1 SGHTA and CDR2 FQGNSA. The length of the CDR3 is 13 residues. CDR3 sequence (DNA): TGTGCCAGCAGCTTATTAGCGGGAGGCCACAAGTACTTC. This gives the protein CASSLLAGGHKYF.

The chain couples TRBV5-4 to TRBJ1-4; 7 nucleotides agree with TRBD1. This CDR3 has 14 residues. J was trimmed by 11 bases and V by 0 bases; bases with no gene match: 7. Germline V gene data show CDR1 as SGHNT and CDR2 as YYREEE (reference sequence). This CDR3 reads CASSLGQGSSKLFF. The CDR3 bases are TGTGCCAGCAGCTTGGGACAGGGATCCTCGAAACTGTTTTTT.

The CDR3 sequence: CASRGEGETQYF. The CDR3 DNA reads as TGTGCCAGCAGGGGGGAGGGGGAGACCCAGTACTTC. V is TRBV2 and J is TRBJ2-5; 7 bases fit TRBD2. V trimming: 6 bases; J trimming: 5 bases; junction bases outside the gene matches: 3. CDR1 is SNHLY and CDR2 is FYNNEI in the germline V gene. This CDR3 is built from 12 residues. The entire variable domain, with the rest obtained from reference TRBV2 and TRBJ2-5, is as follows: EPEVTQTPSHQVTQMGQEVILRCVPISNHLYFYWYRQILGQKVEFLVSFYNNEISEKSEIFDDQFSVERPDGSNFTLKIRSTKLEDSAMYFCASRGEGETQYFGPGTRLLVL.

The chain links TRBV18 to TRBJ2-5; no firm D call. The germline V and J ends were trimmed by 5 bases and 5 bases, with 12 bases remaining between them. The length of the CDR3 is 13 residues. The germline gives CDR1 KGHSH, CDR2 LQKENI. The CDR3 loop reads CASSSQTRETQYF. The CDR3 bases are TGTGCCAGCTCATCACAGACACGGGAGACCCAGTACTTC.

As concerns this clone: The sample carries other DNA sequences with the same CDR3. V gene TRBV7-9 combines with J gene TRBJ1-1; the D gene is possibly TRBD1 (6 bases). V lost 5 bases, J lost 2 bases, and 9 bases lay in between. CDR1 is SEHNR, CDR2 FQNEAQ, per germline (reference sequence). This CDR3 region has 13 residues. The CDR3 DNA reads TGTGCCAGCAGCCGGACAGCCAACACTGAAGCTTTCTTT. It specifies CASSRTANTEAFF.

This clone was picked up a small number of times. The chain recombines TRBV5-4 with TRBJ2-5; TRBD1 might be the D (5 bases). In germline, CDR1 is SGHNT, CDR2 YYREEE (reference sequence). V lost 4 bases and J lost 3, with 10 bases in between. The CDR3 contains 13 residues. DNA of the CDR3: TGTGCCAGCAGCCCCGCCAGGGAAGAGACCCAGTACTTC. Translating gives CASSPAREETQYF.

This clone was seen a handful of times. This sequence joins TRBV4-1 and TRBJ1-2; D is uncertain. V gave up 0 bases and J gave up 5 bases, with 7 bases separating them. This CDR3 comprises 13 residues. Germline CDR1 is MGHRA and CDR2 is YSYEKL. CDR3 amino acids: CASSQEPVYGYTF. CDR3 nucleotides: TGCGCCAGCAGCCAAGAGCCAGTTTATGGCTACACCTTC.

The chain carries TRBV6-5 and TRBJ1-4, with no clear D. Germline V gene lookup returns CDR1 MNHEY and CDR2 SVGAGI. The V gene lost 5 bases and the J gene lost 4 bases, with 11 bases spanning the gap. There are 14 residues in the CDR3. The CDR3 protein is CASSRSQSNEKLFF. The CDR3 DNA follows: TGTGCCAGCAGTCGGTCACAGAGTAATGAAAAACTGTTTTTT.

V usage is TRBV5-6 and J usage is TRBJ2-7; 10 positions agree with TRBD1. This CDR3 has 16 residues. V trimming: 4 bases; J trimming: 1 base; junction bases outside the gene matches: 8. The V gene's germline CDR1 is SGHDT and CDR2 YYEEEE. CDR3 sequence reads: CASSEPGQGNSYEQYF. The CDR3 DNA reads TGTGCCAGCAGCGAGCCGGGACAGGGGAATTCCTACGAGCAGTACTTC.